These T cell receptor beta chains were read from a single sample in a study of shared clonotypes between healthy human individuals. Sequencing used immunoSEQ multiplex PCR; TCRdb keeps in-frame clones, though not all of them. The top ten hold about 0.38% of the sample, which has about 2.4 million clones, over 85% seen once. Input material: naive CD4+ T cells from PBMCs. These receptors all come from a man in his late teens or twenties in good health. Some clones in this sample may be carry-over from other donors' samples. CDR3s include the opening cysteine and the closing phenylalanine or tryptophan. A D gene is named only where the DNA matches it firmly. Part of the rows lack a size; the others show once, few, many or a class for expanded clones.

clone_size	v_call	j_call	d_call	cdr3_aa	cdr3_nt
NA	TRBV25-1	TRBJ1-1	NA	CASSANQKGTEAFF	TGTGCCAGCAGTGCAAACCAGAAGGGCACTGAAGCTTTCTTT
NA	TRBV6-1	TRBJ1-2	TRBD1	CASSAGQGSRLGGYTF	TGTGCCAGCAGTGCGGGACAGGGGTCGAGATTAGGTGGCTACACCTTC
NA	TRBV11-2	TRBJ2-1	TRBD2	CASLRLAEYNEQFF	TGTGCCAGCCTTCGACTAGCAGAATACAATGAGCAGTTCTTC
once	TRBV7-3	TRBJ2-6	NA	CASSKRDMSSGANVLTF	TGTGCCAGCAGCAAGAGGGACATGAGCTCTGGGGCCAACGTCCTGACTTTC
once	TRBV7-2	TRBJ2-7	TRBD1	CASSPFEGQGFPYEQYF	TGTGCCAGCAGCCCGTTCGAGGGACAGGGCTTCCCCTACGAGCAGTACTTC
NA	TRBV28	TRBJ1-1	TRBD1	CASSPGDRGNTEAFF	TGTGCCAGCAGCCCCGGTGACAGGGGGAACACTGAAGCTTTCTTT
NA	TRBV28	TRBJ2-1	TRBD1	CASSSGTGSSYNEQFF	TGTGCCAGCAGTTCCGGGACAGGGAGCTCCTACAATGAGCAGTTCTTC
NA	TRBV28	TRBJ1-3	NA	CASSPLGGTGNTIYF	TGTGCCAGCAGTCCCCTGGGGGGAACTGGAAACACCATATATTTT
NA	TRBV7-2	TRBJ2-4	NA	CASSFNGWGSDQSKNIQYF	TGTGCCAGCAGCTTTAACGGATGGGGGAGCGACCAATCCAAAAACATTCAGTACTTC
NA	TRBV10-3	TRBJ2-7	TRBD1	CAISEQGQGAYEQYF	TGTGCCATCAGTGAGCAGGGACAGGGGGCCTACGAGCAGTACTTC
NA	TRBV7-2	TRBJ2-7	NA	CASSLSLVGDGAYEQYF	TGTGCCAGCAGCTTAAGTCTAGTGGGGGACGGAGCCTACGAGCAGTACTTC
NA	TRBV5-1	TRBJ2-1	NA	CASSLEVDFMAYNEQFF	TGCGCCAGCAGCTTGGAGGTGGACTTTATGGCCTACAATGAGCAGTTCTTC
NA	TRBV5-6	TRBJ2-5	TRBD1	CASSGLGQGKQETQYF	TGTGCCAGCAGCGGGCTTGGACAGGGGAAACAAGAGACCCAGTACTTC
NA	TRBV7-2	TRBJ1-1	TRBD1	CASSWDRLNTEAFF	TGTGCCAGCAGCTGGGACAGGCTGAACACTGAAGCTTTCTTT
NA	TRBV11-3	TRBJ2-1	TRBD2	CASSLEGTSGRNEQFF	TGTGCCAGCAGCTTAGAGGGGACTAGCGGGAGGAATGAGCAGTTCTTC
NA	TRBV27	TRBJ2-7	NA	CASSSDTSYEQYF	TGTGCCAGCAGTTCGGACACCTCCTACGAGCAGTACTTC
NA	TRBV28	TRBJ2-7	TRBD1	CASSSDYRGSYEQYF	TGTGCCAGCAGTTCAGATTACAGGGGTTCCTACGAGCAGTACTTC